Following are 23 T cell receptor beta chains from one sample sequenced in a study of blood T cell repertoires in COVID-19. Clones were read by immunoSEQ multiplex PCR, and TCRdb kept only the in-frame ones, dropping some. The sample has over 120,000 clones, approximately 80% seen once. Sequencing used peripheral blood. These receptors all come from a man in his 70s who had recovered from COVID-19.

The J gene is TRBJ2-3, the V gene TRBV5-4; possible D gene TRBD1, 6 bases. Per germline, CDR1 SGHNT and CDR2 YYREEE (reference sequence). Trimming pared 4 bases from V and 1 base from J, leaving 16 bases between. The CDR3 is made up of 16 amino acids. CDR3 sequence: CASSPGQAPGTDTQYF. The CDR3 DNA sequence: TGTGCCAGCAGCCCGGGACAAGCCCCGGGCACAGATACGCAGTATTTT.

The genes are TRBV3-1 (or the pseudogene TRBV3-2) and TRBJ2-1; TRBD2 matches at 7 bases. This CDR3 spans 14 amino acids. Germline V gene data show CDR1 as LGHDT and CDR2 as YNNKEL (reference sequence). V lost 2 bases to trimming and J lost 4 bases; unmatched junction nucleotides: 2. CDR3 coding DNA: TGTGCCAGCAGCCAAACGGGAGGTTACAATGAGCAGTTCTTC. Amino acid sequence: CASSQTGGYNEQFF.

This sequence joins TRBV6-6 and TRBJ1-5, with 10 nucleotides matching TRBD1. Germline CDR1 MNHNY, CDR2 SVGAGI (reference sequence). With 5 bases clipped from V and 5 bases from J, the junction kept 3 bases outside the gene matches. The CDR3 has 14 amino acids. This CDR3 reads CASSRQGADQPQHF. CDR3 sequence (DNA): TGTGCCAGCAGTCGACAGGGGGCCGATCAGCCCCAGCATTTT.

The chain links TRBV6-5 to TRBJ1-6; TRBD1 agrees at 7 bases. V trimming: 0 bases; J trimming: 9 bases; junction bases outside the gene matches: 8. Germline loops: CDR1 MNHEY, CDR2 SVGAGI. The CDR3 covers 16 residues. CDR3 sequence: CASSYSRQGKGSPLHF. The CDR3 coding sequence is TGTGCCAGCAGTTACTCGAGACAGGGAAAGGGTTCACCCCTCCACTTT.

The V call is TRBV12-5, the J call TRBJ1-2, with D uncertain. The ends were cut back, 0 bases at V and 4 bases at J, with 15 bases in the middle. CDR1 and CDR2 (germline): LGHNT, FRNRAP. The CDR3 consists of 16 residues. Here the CDR3 DNA reads TGTGCTAGTGGTTTGGTGGCGGGCCCATCGGGCTATGGCTACACCTTC. Translating gives CASGLVAGPSGYGYTF.

In its sample, this clone was seen once. CDR3 sequence (DNA): TGTGCCAGCAGTTTAGTGACAGGAAATAATCAGCCCCAGCATTTT. The encoded protein is CASSLVTGNNQPQHF. The chain employs TRBV28 and TRBJ1-5; D is perhaps TRBD1 (6 bases). Trimming stripped 2 bases from V and 4 bases from J, with 12 bases between. Germline V gene data show CDR1 as MDHEN and CDR2 as SYDVKM. The CDR3 extends over 15 amino acids.

The DNA of the CDR3 is TGTGCCAGCACCATGGGGGGGTCCCTCTCTGGAAACACCATATATTTT. Translating gives CASTMGGSLSGNTIYF. The J gene is TRBJ1-3, the V gene TRBV5-8, with a tentative D call TRBD1 (5 bases). Germline-derived CDR1 and CDR2 are SGHTS and YDEGEE. Deletions cut 6 bases from V and 0 bases from J, with 16 bases between. The CDR3 is 16 amino acids.

The V and J genes are TRBV6-5 and TRBJ1-1; the match to TRBD1 covers 7 bases. The CDR3 has 15 amino acids. Trimming cost V 5 bases and J 4 bases; bases outside gene matches: 10. Per germline, CDR1 MNHEY and CDR2 SVGAGI. CDR3 region: CASSTRQGPGTEAFF. For the CDR3, the DNA is TGTGCCAGCAGTACCCGACAGGGTCCGGGCACTGAAGCTTTCTTT.

The J gene is TRBJ2-5, the V gene TRBV5-1; 7 positions match TRBD2. V trimming: 0 bases; J trimming: 2 bases; junction bases outside the gene matches: 7. This CDR3 is 16 amino acids long. Per the germline V gene, CDR1 is SGHRS and CDR2 is YFSETQ. CDR3 residues: CASSLGLAVNQETQYF. The CDR3 DNA reads as TGCGCCAGCAGCTTGGGGCTAGCGGTAAATCAAGAGACCCAGTACTTC.

The V gene is TRBV21-1, the J gene TRBJ2-7; TRBD2, the table's D call, lacks a check against the DNA. TRBV21-1 constitutes a pseudogene. The CDR3 sequence is 11 residues long. CDR3 in amino acids: CASSYQESQYF. Written as DNA, the CDR3 is TGTGCCAGCAGCTATCAAGAGTCGCAGTACTTC.

V usage is TRBV5-1 and J usage is TRBJ1-2, with D unclear. This CDR3 region has 14 residues. The V gene's germline CDR1 is SGHRS and CDR2 YFSETQ. V lost 4 bases and J lost 7, with 17 bases in between. DNA for the CDR3: TGCGCCAGCAGCACCGTCATGGGAGCGGGTGGCTACACCTTC. Residues: CASSTVMGAGGYTF.

The chain links TRBV9 to TRBJ1-1, with 8 bases identical to TRBD1. CDR1 and CDR2 from the germline V gene are SGDLS and YYNGEE. The length of the CDR3 is 15 residues. V shed 3 bases, J shed 0 bases, and the junction held 4 bases outside the gene matches. In nucleotides, the CDR3 is TGTGCCAGCAGCGCCCGACAGGGGATGAACACTGAAGCTTTCTTT. It codes for CASSARQGMNTEAFF.

This sequence joins TRBV14 and TRBJ2-7; 11 bases match TRBD1. From germline, CDR1 is SGHDN and CDR2 FVKESK. The CDR3 consists of 14 residues. V was clipped by 0 bases and J by 9 bases; unmatched bases: 4. DNA of the CDR3: TGTGCCAGCAGCCAAGACCGGGACAGGGGGGTGCAGTACTTC. Its protein product is CASSQDRDRGVQYF.

The V gene is TRBV4-1, the J gene TRBJ1-4; D remains unclear. Per germline, CDR1 MGHRA and CDR2 YSYEKL. V was pared by 3 bases and J by 5 bases, with 4 bases between. The CDR3 extends over 12 amino acids. The CDR3, as DNA: TGCGCCAGCAGCCAGGCCAATGAAAAACTGTTTTTT. Protein product: CASSQANEKLFF.

This clone was seen only once. V is TRBV18 and J is TRBJ2-6; D ambiguous. Germline V gives CDR1 KGHSH, CDR2 LQKENI. This CDR3 spans 15 amino acids. V was shortened by 3 bases and J by 5 bases, with 11 bases between the two germline ends. The CDR3 DNA reads as TGTGCCAGCTCACCCCAGTGGGCACGGGCCAACGTCCTGACTTTC. This gives the protein CASSPQWARANVLTF.

The chain carries TRBV27 and TRBJ1-5; D is unclear. The CDR3 runs 15 residues. Trimming took off 3 bases at V and 2 bases at J, with 11 bases between the two ends. Germline values: CDR1 MNHEY, CDR2 SMNVEV (reference sequence). As DNA, the CDR3 is TGTGCCAGCAGTTTTGGTGCCGGGGGCAATCAGCCCCAGCATTTT. Translation gives CASSFGAGGNQPQHF.

This clone was recorded a few times. The V gene is TRBV5-1, the J gene TRBJ1-4; D uncertain. Germline CDR1 is SGHRS and CDR2 is YFSETQ. This CDR3 contains 13 residues. The V and J ends lost 3 bases and 8 bases respectively, with 11 bases between them. The CDR3 nucleotides are TGCGCCAGCAGCTCGGCCAGGAGGGAAAAACTGTTTTTT. As protein: CASSSARREKLFF.

The chain carries TRBV14 and TRBJ1-2, with a weak D call TRBD1 (5 bases). The CDR3 extends over 14 amino acids. Germline CDR1 reads SGHDN; CDR2 reads FVKESK. Trimming pared 0 bases from V and 8 bases from J, leaving 13 bases between. The CDR3 bases are TGTGCCAGCAGCCAAGATACCGGGGGGACCGGCTACACCTTC. As protein: CASSQDTGGTGYTF.

A single count supports this clone. This sequence joins TRBV5-5 and TRBJ1-1, with 11 bases lining up with TRBD1. The J segment lost 4 bases and the V segment lost 2 bases, leaving 1 base of the junction unmatched. Germline V CDR1 and CDR2: SGHKS, YYEKEE (reference sequence). The CDR3 extends over 14 amino acids. CDR3: CASSFGQGATEAFF. CDR3 DNA: TGTGCCAGCAGCTTCGGACAGGGGGCCACTGAAGCTTTCTTT. The whole variable domain, filled in from reference TRBV5-5 and TRBJ1-1, reads DAGVTQSPTHLIKTRGQQVTLRCSPISGHKSVSWYQQVLGQGPQFIFQYYEKEERGRGNFPDRFSARQFPNYSSELNVNALLLGDSALYLCASSFGQGATEAFFGQGTRLTVV.

The chain recombines TRBV2 with TRBJ2-1, with 9 positions matching TRBD2. This CDR3 spans 15 amino acids. The V and J ends lost 1 base and 8 bases, in that order; junction bases with no gene match: 6. Germline-derived CDR1 and CDR2 are SNHLY and FYNNEI. The CDR3 loop reads CASSEGAGGPHEQFF. In DNA form, the CDR3 reads TGTGCCAGCAGTGAAGGGGCGGGAGGGCCCCATGAGCAGTTCTTC. Combining the CDR3 with reference TRBV2 and TRBJ2-1 gives the whole variable domain EPEVTQTPSHQVTQMGQEVILRCVPISNHLYFYWYRQILGQKVEFLVSFYNNEISEKSEIFDDQFSVERPDGSNFTLKIRSTKLEDSAMYFCASSEGAGGPHEQFFGPGTRLTVL.

The chain is built from TRBV6-6 and TRBJ2-7; possibly TRBD2 for D (6 bases). This CDR3 is 14 amino acids long. The V gene lost 6 bases and the J gene lost 4 bases, with 16 bases spanning the gap. The germline CDR1 and CDR2 sequences are MNHNY and SVGAGI (reference sequence). CDR3 region: CASSPSDRRYEQYF. The CDR3 DNA sequence: TGTGCCAGCAGCCCTAGCGACAGACGTTACGAGCAGTACTTC.

The gene calls are TRBV3-1 (or the pseudogene TRBV3-2) and TRBJ2-7; 7 nucleotides match TRBD2. There are 18 residues in the CDR3. J gave up 2 bases and V 0 bases, and 13 bases lay outside the gene matches. The germline gives CDR1 LGHDT, CDR2 YNNKEL (reference sequence). The CDR3 DNA follows: TGTGCCAGCAGCCAAGATCGGGGGGATCGATACCCGACCTACGAGCAGTACTTC. Translating it yields CASSQDRGDRYPTYEQYF.

The J gene is TRBJ1-6, the V gene TRBV15; 8 nucleotides line up with TRBD1. CDR3 size: 16 residues. Germline trimming cut 3 bases from V and 7 bases from J; bases unmatched to any gene: 8. CDR1 is LNHNV, CDR2 YYDKDF, per germline (reference sequence). DNA for the CDR3: TGTGCCACCAGCAGCCCTGGACAGGGTGGGAATTCACCCCTCCACTTT. This gives the protein CATSSPGQGGNSPLHF.